This TCR beta chain was captured by sequencing in a study of regulatory T cells in long-lasting Graves disease. This clonotype was counted ten times or more. The CDR3 totals 14 residues. V lost 2 bases, J lost 6 bases, and 6 bases stayed unmatched. Germline lookup yields CDR1 KGHSH and CDR2 LQKENI. Arm-PCR of CDR3 regions and iRepertoire HTBI primers were the basis on which TCR beta libraries were built. Each CDR3 protein is one row after TCRdb ran MiXCR on the multiplex PCR reads. The table includes about 340,000 distinct CDR3 sequences, about 19% detected once. Time point given: persistent/refractory GD, antithyroid drugs over 5 years with positive TRAb. RNA extracted from PBMCs served as the sequencing template.

The gene calls are TRBV18 and TRBJ2-7, with 8 bases lining up with TRBD1. The sequence came from a female donor with Graves disease. The source was peripheral blood mononuclear cells (PBMCs), collected when the disease was refractory, from a patient treated with antithyroid drugs. The CDR3 spells CASSPGQGSGEQYF. In DNA, the CDR3 is TGTGCCAGCTCACCAGGACAGGGCAGCGGCGAGCAGTACTTC.